What follows describes a single T cell receptor beta chain. Antigen specificity is unknown. These data belong to a study of cytomegalovirus exposure and HLA in healthy donors. 13 Jbeta primers and 60 Vbeta primers were used for the PCR. Authors' methods: An analysis performed later counted roughly 79 million unique TCR beta chains (roughly 10 million of them shared). Assay: immunoSEQ multiplex PCR; the TCRdb copy retains only in-frame clones and omits some. V and J calls and clone size are those listed in that table; D and trimming were worked out from the DNA. The data show 150,000 to 200,000 clones, roughly 80% seen once. Study results and caveats: In vitro checks showed that a few CMV-associated chains really do target CMV antigens. Researchers reported in a later analysis that common viral pathogens appeared linked to several top clusters.

The sequence came from a woman between 50 and 59 years old in good health and CMV-seronegative. The sample was PBMCs.

CDR3 DNA: TGCGCCAGCAGCCCGGGACTAGCGGGAGGGCCTGAGACCCAGTACTTC. This sequence encodes CASSPGLAGGPETQYF. The chain is built from TRBV4-1 and TRBJ2-5, with 16 positions matching TRBD2. CDR1 and CDR2 from the germline V gene are MGHRA and YSYEKL. The J segment lost 5 bases and the V segment lost 4 bases, leaving 4 bases of the junction unmatched. The CDR3 is made up of 16 amino acids.